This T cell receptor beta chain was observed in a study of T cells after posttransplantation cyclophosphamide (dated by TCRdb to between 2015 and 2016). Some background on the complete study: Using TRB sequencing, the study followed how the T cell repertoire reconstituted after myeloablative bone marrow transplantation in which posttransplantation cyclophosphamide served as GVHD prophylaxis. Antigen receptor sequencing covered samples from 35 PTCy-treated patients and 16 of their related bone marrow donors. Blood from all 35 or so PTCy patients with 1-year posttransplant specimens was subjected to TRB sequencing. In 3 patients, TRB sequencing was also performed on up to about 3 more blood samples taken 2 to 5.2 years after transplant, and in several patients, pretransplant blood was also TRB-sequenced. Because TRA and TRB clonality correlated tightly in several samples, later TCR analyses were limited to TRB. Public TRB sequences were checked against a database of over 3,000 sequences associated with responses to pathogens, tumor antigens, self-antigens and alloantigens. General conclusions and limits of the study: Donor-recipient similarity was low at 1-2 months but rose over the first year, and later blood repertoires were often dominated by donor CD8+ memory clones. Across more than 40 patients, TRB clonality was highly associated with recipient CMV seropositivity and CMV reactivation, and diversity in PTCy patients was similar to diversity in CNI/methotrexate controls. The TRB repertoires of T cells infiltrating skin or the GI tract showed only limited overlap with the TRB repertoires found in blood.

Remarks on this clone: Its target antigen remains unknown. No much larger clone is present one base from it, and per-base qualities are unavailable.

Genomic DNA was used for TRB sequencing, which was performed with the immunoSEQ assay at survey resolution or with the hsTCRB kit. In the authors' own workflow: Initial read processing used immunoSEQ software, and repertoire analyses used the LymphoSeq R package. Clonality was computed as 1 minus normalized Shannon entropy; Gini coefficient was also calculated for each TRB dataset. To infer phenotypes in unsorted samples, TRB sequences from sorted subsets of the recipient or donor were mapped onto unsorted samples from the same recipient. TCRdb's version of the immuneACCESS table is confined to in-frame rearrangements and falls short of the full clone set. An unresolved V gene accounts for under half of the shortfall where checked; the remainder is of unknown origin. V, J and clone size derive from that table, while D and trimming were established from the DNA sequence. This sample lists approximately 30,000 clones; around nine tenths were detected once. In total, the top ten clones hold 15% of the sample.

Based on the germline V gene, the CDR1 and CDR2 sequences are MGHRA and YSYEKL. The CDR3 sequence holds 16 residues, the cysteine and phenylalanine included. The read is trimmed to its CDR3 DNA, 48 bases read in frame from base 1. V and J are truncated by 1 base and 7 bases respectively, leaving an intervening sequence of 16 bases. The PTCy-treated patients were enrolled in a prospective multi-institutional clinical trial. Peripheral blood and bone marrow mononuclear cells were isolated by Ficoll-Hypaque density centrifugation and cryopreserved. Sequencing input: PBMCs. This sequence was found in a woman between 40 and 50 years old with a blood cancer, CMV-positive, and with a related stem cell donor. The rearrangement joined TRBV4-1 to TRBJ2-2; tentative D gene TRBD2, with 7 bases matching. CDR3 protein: CASSQGGRGSGGELFF. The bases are TGCGCCAGCAGCCAAGGGGGGCGGGGGTCTGGCGGGGAGCTGTTTTTT.